One and the same sample provided the 17 T cell receptor beta chains below, sequenced in a study of beta chain features in type 1 diabetes. Whole-study results and caveats: There was a moderate but significant shortening of TCRB CDR3s in all four CD4+ subsets of Type 1 diabetes patients.

Their antigens remain unidentified. The investigators reverse transcribed all of the isolated RNA, so they sequenced expressed TCRB transcripts. This table comes from immunoSEQ multiplex PCR, and its TCRdb copy is limited to in-frame clones, with some not included. Of around 140,000 clones listed, 9% are singletons. The sample taken for sequencing was central memory CD4+ T cells from blood. Receptors were obtained from a man younger than 45 with type 1 diabetes.

The chain uses TRBV29-1 and TRBJ1-2; 9 bases align to TRBD1. With 6 bases clipped from V and 7 bases from J, the junction kept 6 bases outside the gene matches. CDR1 and CDR2 from the germline V gene are SQVTM and ANQGSEA. This CDR3 has 12 amino acids. CDR3 coding DNA: TGCAGCGTCCGACAGGGGGAGGGTGGCTACACCTTC. Translating gives CSVRQGEGGYTF.

The rearrangement uses TRBV11-2 and TRBJ2-1; TRBD1 matches at 7 bases. This CDR3 is 15 amino acids long. V gave up 3 bases and J gave up 2 bases; unmatched junction bases: 4. Germline CDR1 SGHAT, CDR2 FQNNGV. The CDR3: CASSFRGQTYNEQFF. The CDR3 DNA is TGTGCCAGCAGCTTTAGGGGACAGACCTACAATGAGCAGTTCTTC.

The sample holds a few counts of this clone. The chain carries TRBV27 and TRBJ1-5; tentative D call: TRBD1 (5 bases). The CDR3 is 12 residues long. Germline CDR1 MNHEY, CDR2 SMNVEV (reference sequence). Trimming removed 4 bases from V and 11 bases from J, with 12 bases in between. DNA for the CDR3: TGTGCCAGCAGTTCCCTAATAGGGGCCCAGCATTTT. Protein: CASSSLIGAQHF.

This clone was counted only a few times. The genes are TRBV7-2 and TRBJ2-2, with unresolved D. Trimming took off 2 bases at V and 3 bases at J, with 10 bases between the two ends. The CDR3 loop spans 15 amino acids. Germline-derived CDR1 and CDR2 are SGHTA and FQGNSA. The CDR3 coding sequence is TGTGCCAGCAGCTTATCACAGACATACACCGGGGAGCTGTTTTTT. The encoded protein is CASSLSQTYTGELFF.

The V and J genes are TRBV14 and TRBJ1-1, with a possible D match to TRBD1 (5 bases). V gave up 2 bases and J gave up 5 bases, with 12 bases separating them. CDR3 length: 14 residues. From germline, CDR1 is SGHDN and CDR2 FVKESK. The CDR3 coding sequence is TGTGCCAGCAGCCAACTTCAGGGTGGGACTGAAGCTTTCTTT. Encoded protein: CASSQLQGGTEAFF.

A few counts support this clone. The chain is built from TRBV28 and TRBJ1-6; TRBD1 matches 9 bases. Germline CDR1 reads MDHEN; CDR2 reads SYDVKM. CDR3 length: 14 amino acids. Unmatched junction bases numbered 8, after V lost 5 bases and J lost 12 bases. The CDR3 is CASSPGQGGRPLHF. The CDR3 DNA follows: TGTGCCAGCAGTCCGGGACAGGGTGGACGACCCCTCCACTTT.

The table lists this clone with a few counts. The rearrangement links TRBV30 to TRBJ1-1; maybe TRBD1 (6 bases). CDR1 and CDR2 from the germline V gene are GTSNPN and SVGIG (reference sequence). Trimming pared 2 bases from V and 11 bases from J, leaving 15 bases between. CDR3 length equals 12 residues. The CDR3 bases are TGTGCCTGGAGTTGGTCCGGACAGTCGGCTTTCTTT. Its translation: CAWSWSGQSAFF.

The chain joins TRBV4-2 to TRBJ1-1, with D possibly TRBD1 on 5 matching bases. This CDR3 region has 13 residues. The germline V and J ends were trimmed by 5 bases and 4 bases, with 11 bases remaining between them. Germline loops: CDR1 LGHNA, CDR2 YNFKEQ. Here the CDR3 DNA reads TGTGCCAGCAGCTCGACCCAGGGCACTGAAGCTTTCTTT. Amino acids: CASSSTQGTEAFF.

This clone was seen more than once but under ten times. The V call is TRBV28, the J call TRBJ2-2; D call uncertain. V was trimmed by 5 bases and J by 7 bases, leaving 8 bases between them. The CDR3 loop spans 12 amino acids. CDR1 and CDR2 from the germline V gene are MDHEN and SYDVKM. CDR3 nucleotides: TGTGCCAGCAGTCCCCCCGGCGGGGAGCTGTTTTTT. It specifies CASSPPGGELFF.

The chain recombines TRBV28 with TRBJ2-3; 7 bases line up with TRBD2. Trimming cost V 5 bases and J 0 bases; bases outside gene matches: 5. The CDR3 sequence is 15 residues long. The germline V gene encodes CDR1 MDHEN and CDR2 SYDVKM. CDR3 loop: CASSPGGSSTDTQYF. CDR3 nucleotides: TGTGCCAGCAGTCCGGGGGGTAGTAGCACAGATACGCAGTATTTT.

This clone is labeled as medium-sized (0.01 to 0.1%). Different DNA sequences within this sample yield the same CDR3. V gene TRBV7-2 combines with J gene TRBJ1-2; TRBD1 agrees at 9 bases. This CDR3 comprises 13 residues. V lost 4 bases to trimming and J lost 4 bases; unmatched junction nucleotides: 1. Germline loops: CDR1 SGHTA, CDR2 FQGNSA. The CDR3 DNA sequence: TGTGCCAGCAGCTCGGGACAGGGCTATGGCTACACCTTC. Translated, it gives CASSSGQGYGYTF. Combining the CDR3 with reference TRBV7-2 and TRBJ1-2 gives the whole variable domain GAGVSQSPSNKVTEKGKDVELRCDPISGHTALYWYRQSLGQGLEFLIYFQGNSAPDKSGLPSDRFSAERTGGSVSTLTIQRTQQEDSAVYLCASSSGQGYGYTFGSGTRLTVV.

In this sample, this clone turned up a few times. The chain employs TRBV5-5 and TRBJ2-4; TRBD2 matches 9 bases. The V gene end was trimmed by 4 bases and the J gene end by 0 bases; junction bases not matched to a gene: 11. The CDR3 is made up of 18 amino acids. The V gene's germline CDR1 is SGHKS and CDR2 YYEKEE (reference sequence). This CDR3 reads CASSGAGGGTLAKNIQYF. The DNA of the CDR3 is TGTGCCAGCAGCGGAGCGGGGGGCGGTACCCTAGCCAAAAACATTCAGTACTTC. The complete variable domain, with remaining parts taken from reference TRBV5-5 and TRBJ2-4, reads DAGVTQSPTHLIKTRGQQVTLRCSPISGHKSVSWYQQVLGQGPQFIFQYYEKEERGRGNFPDRFSARQFPNYSSELNVNALLLGDSALYLCASSGAGGGTLAKNIQYFGAGTRLSVL.

This clone has just a few counts. This CDR3 is also generated by other DNA sequences in the sample. The chain has TRBV4-2 and TRBJ2-1; the match to TRBD2 covers 9 bases. From germline, CDR1 is LGHNA and CDR2 YNFKEQ. The V segment lost 5 bases and the J segment 4 bases; nucleotides outside the gene matches: 9. The CDR3 runs to 16 residues. The CDR3 nucleotides read TGTGCCAGCAGCTTGTCTCTAGCGGGGTCATACAATGAGCAGTTCTTC. This sequence encodes CASSLSLAGSYNEQFF.

The rearrangement joins TRBV5-1 to TRBJ2-5; D call uncertain. The CDR3 totals 16 residues. Germline V gene data show CDR1 as SGHRS and CDR2 as YFSETQ. Trimming stripped 4 bases from V and 5 bases from J, with 21 bases between. CDR3 amino acids: CASSRLSAGLGETQYF. In DNA form, the CDR3 reads TGCGCCAGCAGCCGATTGTCGGCAGGTCTTGGGGAGACCCAGTACTTC.

This clone was counted only a few times. The chain carries TRBV18 and TRBJ2-5; possible D gene TRBD2, 5 bases. The germline V gene encodes CDR1 KGHSH and CDR2 LQKENI. The CDR3 contains 13 residues. Trimming removed 2 bases from V and 5 bases from J, with 9 bases in between. In DNA form, the CDR3 reads TGTGCCAGCTCACCAGGGAGAGGGGAGACCCAGTACTTC. This encodes CASSPGRGETQYF.

This clone came up a few times. This sequence joins TRBV2 and TRBJ2-1; TRBD2 matches at 15 bases. Losses at the gene ends were 6 bases for V and 12 bases for J; bases not matched to a gene: 9. CDR3 length: 15 residues. Germline V CDR1 and CDR2: SNHLY, FYNNEI. The CDR3, as DNA: TGTGCCAGCAGGACGGGACTAGCGGGGGGTGGCGGGCAGTTCTTC. This translates into CASRTGLAGGGGQFF.

In its sample, this clone was seen a few times. This chain connects TRBV6-6 to TRBJ2-5; 13 bases line up with TRBD2. V was pared by 2 bases and J by 5 bases, with 5 bases of the junction left unmatched. In germline, CDR1 is MNHNY, CDR2 SVGAGI (reference sequence). The CDR3 is made up of 16 amino acids. CDR3 coding DNA: TGTGCCAGCAGTTACGTTACTAGCGGGGGGGCCGAGACCCAGTACTTC. Its protein product is CASSYVTSGGAETQYF.